The 16 T cell receptor beta chains reported below all come from one sample, sequenced in a study of Ad26.COV2.S vaccination and SARS-CoV-2 variants. Sequenced by immunoSEQ multiplex PCR; TCRdb stores in-frame clones only, minus some. The sample records roughly 500,000 clones, 89% being singletons. Indicated treatment: approximately 18 received Ad26.COV2.S at low or high dose, single or two shots; 5 received placebo; per-sample allocation not given. Sampling was done on day 63 after the first vaccine or placebo injection. Sequencing was performed on peripheral blood, taken in a trial of Ad26.COV2.S vaccine versus placebo. The source is a person between 18 and 65 years old who received the Ad26.COV2.S COVID-19 vaccine or a placebo.

The chain has TRBV10-3 and TRBJ1-2; TRBD1 matches 9 bases. Germline V CDR1 and CDR2: ENHRY, SYGVKD. Trimming took 6 bases from V and 3 from J; bases not matched to a gene: 5. CDR3 length equals 14 residues. The chain's CDR3 is CAIRYRGQDYGYTF. The CDR3 nucleotides are TGTGCCATCAGGTACAGGGGGCAAGACTATGGCTACACCTTC.

The V gene is TRBV9, the J gene TRBJ1-3; a weak D match, TRBD1 (6 bases). The V gene's germline CDR1 is SGDLS and CDR2 YYNGEE. With 1 base removed from V and 4 bases from J, the gap between germline ends came to 12 bases. The CDR3 is 15 residues long. The CDR3 reads CASSVSWDTGNTIYF. CDR3 sequence (DNA): TGTGCCAGCAGCGTATCCTGGGACACAGGAAACACCATATATTTT.

This chain uses TRBV5-4 with TRBJ1-6, with 10 bases aligning to TRBD1. This CDR3 spans 14 amino acids. Trimming took 4 bases from V and 10 from J; bases not matched to a gene: 5. CDR1 is SGHNT, CDR2 YYREEE, per germline (reference sequence). The CDR3 region is CASSRGQGNSPLHF. The CDR3 DNA sequence: TGTGCCAGCAGCAGGGGACAGGGGAACTCACCCCTCCACTTT.

V gene TRBV5-1 combines with J gene TRBJ1-2; TRBD1 aligns across 7 bases. Germline CDR1 is SGHRS and CDR2 is YFSETQ. V lost 1 base and J lost 0; bases outside the gene matches: 9. The length of the CDR3 is 17 residues. The CDR3 DNA sequence: TGCGCCAGCAGCTTGTTGGGGACAGCCATAGCTAACTATGGCTACACCTTC. Its translation: CASSLLGTAIANYGYTF.

The CDR3 DNA is TGTGCCAGCAGTTTATTTATAGGGGGACTAGCGGCCACAGATACGCAGTATTTT. Translated: CASSLFIGGLAATDTQYF. The V and J genes are TRBV27 and TRBJ2-3; the match to TRBD2 covers 11 bases. J lost 2 bases, V lost 1 base, and 8 bases had no gene match. This CDR3 comprises 18 residues. Germline loops: CDR1 MNHEY, CDR2 SMNVEV (reference sequence).

The CDR3 DNA reads as TGTGCCAGCAGCGCACAGGGGTTAGCTAACTATGGCTACACCTTC. Amino acids: CASSAQGLANYGYTF. The chain joins TRBV7-9 to TRBJ1-2, with 7 bases aligning to TRBD1. The trim removed 5 bases at V and 0 bases at J, leaving 6 bases unmatched. CDR3 size: 15 residues. Per the germline V gene, CDR1 is SEHNR and CDR2 is FQNEAQ (reference sequence).

The genes are TRBV5-4 and TRBJ2-7; the D gene is possibly TRBD1 (6 bases). Trimming removed 2 bases at V and 0 bases at J, with 12 bases between. Germline assignment: CDR1 SGHNT and CDR2 YYREEE (reference sequence). The CDR3 sequence is 15 residues long. The CDR3, as DNA: TGTGCCAGCAGCTTAACAGGACAGAGCTCCTACGAGCAGTACTTC. Translating it yields CASSLTGQSSYEQYF.

Comments on this clone: The same CDR3 arises from other DNA sequences in this sample as well. The V and J genes are TRBV29-1 and TRBJ1-1; 7 bases fit TRBD1. Germline V CDR1 and CDR2: SQVTM, ANQGSEA. Germline trimming cut 4 bases from V and 2 bases from J; bases unmatched to any gene: 1. This CDR3 has 12 residues. CDR3 in DNA: TGCAGCGTTGGACAGGGCAACACTGAAGCTTTCTTT. The encoded protein is CSVGQGNTEAFF.

This sequence joins TRBV7-2 and TRBJ1-2, with D hard to call. V was cut by 5 bases and J by 2 bases, with 9 bases left in between. This CDR3 is built from 13 residues. The V gene's germline CDR1 is SGHTA and CDR2 FQGNSA. The CDR3 protein is CASSPPLNYGYTF. The CDR3 region has the DNA TGTGCCAGCAGCCCACCTCTGAACTATGGCTACACCTTC. The full variable domain, with the rest looked up from reference TRBV7-2 and TRBJ1-2, is GAGVSQSPSNKVTEKGKDVELRCDPISGHTALYWYRQSLGQGLEFLIYFQGNSAPDKSGLPSDRFSAERTGGSVSTLTIQRTQQEDSAVYLCASSPPLNYGYTFGSGTRLTVV.

This chain links TRBV6-4 with TRBJ2-5; TRBD1 agrees at 7 bases. V was clipped by 5 bases and J by 1 base; unmatched bases: 10. The CDR3 contains 16 residues. Germline CDR1 reads MRHNA; CDR2 reads SNTAGT. CDR3 in amino acids: CASSPPGQRPQETQYF. DNA for the CDR3: TGTGCCAGCAGTCCTCCGGGACAGAGGCCCCAAGAGACCCAGTACTTC.

This sequence joins TRBV13 and TRBJ2-7, with a tentative D call TRBD1 (6 bases). This CDR3 is built from 14 residues. The ends were cut back, 5 bases at V and 4 bases at J, with 15 bases in the middle. Germline V gene lookup returns CDR1 PRHDT and CDR2 FYEKMQ (reference sequence). CDR3 loop: CASSRDYRDYEQYF. As DNA, the CDR3 is TGTGCCAGCAGCCGCGACTACAGGGATTACGAGCAGTACTTC.

V usage is TRBV7-2 and J usage is TRBJ1-1; D is possibly TRBD1 (5 bases). Germline assignment: CDR1 SGHTA and CDR2 FQGNSA. Trimming left V 5 bases short and J 0 bases short, with 10 bases between. This CDR3 spans 14 amino acids. The CDR3 DNA follows: TGTGCCAGCAGCCCGCGGGACGTGAACACTGAAGCTTTCTTT. This codes for CASSPRDVNTEAFF.

The sample holds one count of this clone. The V call is TRBV5-6, the J call TRBJ2-1; D gene uncertain. V gave up 0 bases and J gave up 8 bases, with 9 bases separating them. Germline CDR1 and CDR2: SGHDT and YYEEEE. CDR3 size: 13 residues. CDR3 sequence: CASSLASIDEQFF. In nucleotides, the CDR3 is TGTGCCAGCAGCTTGGCCAGTATCGATGAGCAGTTCTTC.

The rearrangement links TRBV6-2 or TRBV6-3 to TRBJ2-7, with D maybe TRBD1 (6 bases). Looked up from germline, CDR1 is MNHEY and CDR2 is SVGEGT. The CDR3 consists of 14 residues. V dropped 6 bases and J dropped 1 base, with 13 bases sitting between them. In nucleotides, the CDR3 is TGTGCCAGCAGCGGACAGCTGTCTTCCTACGAGCAGTACTTC. Translated, it gives CASSGQLSSYEQYF.

The J gene is TRBJ1-3, the V gene TRBV30; D not certain. Germline assignment: CDR1 GTSNPN and CDR2 SVGIG (reference sequence). CDR3 length equals 14 residues. The V end was cut by 0 bases, the J end by 2 bases, with 8 bases between. The CDR3 sequence is CAWSVIGTGNTIYF. In DNA form, the CDR3 reads TGTGCCTGGAGTGTAATAGGGACTGGAAACACCATATATTTT.

This sequence joins TRBV5-1 and TRBJ1-1, with D uncertain. Germline V gene data show CDR1 as SGHRS and CDR2 as YFSETQ. CDR3 length: 14 amino acids. V lost 2 bases and J lost 0, with 8 bases in between. CDR3 sequence (DNA): TGCGCCAGCAGCTTTCGAACAATGAACACTGAAGCTTTCTTT. Amino acid sequence: CASSFRTMNTEAFF.